A selection of T cell receptor beta chains follows, all from one sample in a study of blood T cell repertoires in COVID-19. Data came from immunoSEQ multiplex PCR; TCRdb stores just in-frame clones and leaves some out. Here the sample spans around 30,000 clones, 80% to 90% being singletons. Sequenced: peripheral blood. These receptors came from a woman older than 75 with active or convalescent COVID-19. CDR3s include the opening cysteine and the closing phenylalanine or tryptophan. The D gene is left open where the match is weak. Expanded clones are given a class, and other clones once, few, many or no size at all.

TRBJ1-1	.	TRBD1	TRBV28	CASSRTGVFPEAFF	TGTGCCAGCAGCCGGACAGGGGTATTCCCTGAAGCTTTCTTT
TRBJ2-1	once	.	TRBV5-1	CASSLIQGSEQFF	TGCGCCAGCAGCTTGATTCAGGGATCTGAGCAGTTCTTC
TRBJ2-7	.	TRBD2	TRBV5-1	CASSRYFGGSSYEQYF	TGCGCCAGCAGCCGCTATTTCGGCGGGAGCTCCTACGAGCAGTACTTC
TRBJ2-1	.	TRBD2	TRBV2	CASSGLAGGYNEQFF	TGTGCCAGCAGTGGTCTAGCGGGGGGGTACAATGAGCAGTTCTTC
TRBJ2-7	.	TRBD2	TRBV2	CASRDLAGGPEQYF	TGTGCCAGCAGGGATCTAGCGGGAGGGCCCGAGCAGTACTTC
TRBJ1-2	.	TRBD1	TRBV18	CASSPPGQPGGYTF	TGTGCCAGCTCACCACCGGGACAGCCTGGGGGCTACACCTTC
TRBJ2-7	.	TRBD1	TRBV5-1	CASSLRPGQGKNYEQYF	TGCGCCAGCAGCTTGCGGCCGGGACAGGGGAAGAACTACGAGCAGTACTTC
TRBJ2-7	.	TRBD2	TRBV11-1	CASSSGGTYEQYF	TGTGCCAGCAGCTCCGGGGGGACCTACGAGCAGTACTTC
TRBJ1-2	.	.	TRBV30	CAWSGGDYQTNTF	TGTGCCTGGAGCGGCGGGGACTACCAAACGAACACCTTC
TRBJ2-5	.	TRBD1	TRBV6-5	CASTTGGAQTQYF	TGTGCCAGCACCACAGGGGGCGCACAGACCCAGTACTTC
TRBJ2-2	few	.	TRBV6-2/TRBV6-3	CASSYGGSGELFF	TGTGCCAGCAGTTACGGCGGTTCCGGGGAGCTGTTTTTT
TRBJ1-5	.	TRBD1	TRBV2	CASCRDRGGIQPQHF	TGTGCCAGCTGCCGGGACAGGGGTGGTATTCAGCCCCAGCATTTT
TRBJ2-7	.	TRBD2	TRBV19	CASSISVRTSGKYEQYF	TGTGCCAGTAGTATTTCCGTGAGGACTAGCGGGAAGTACGAGCAGTACTTC
TRBJ2-1	.	TRBD2	TRBV2	CASSDGGRPPNEQFF	TGTGCCAGCAGTGATGGCGGGAGGCCCCCCAATGAGCAGTTCTTC
TRBJ1-4	.	TRBD1	TRBV3-1/TRBV3-2	CASSHRGAGEKLFF	TGTGCCAGCAGCCACAGGGGGGCGGGTGAAAAACTGTTTTTT
TRBJ2-7	.	.	TRBV3-1/TRBV3-2	CASSQGGPGEQYF	TGTGCCAGCAGCCAAGGGGGGCCGGGCGAGCAGTACTTC
TRBJ2-5	.	.	TRBV7-2	CASSLGRGSQETQYF	TGTGCCAGCAGCTTAGGTCGCGGTAGCCAAGAGACCCAGTACTTC
TRBJ1-1	.	TRBD1	TRBV6-2/TRBV6-3	CASSDESRGRVEAFF	TGTGCCAGCAGTGACGAATCCAGGGGGCGGGTTGAAGCTTTCTTT
TRBJ2-1	.	TRBD2	TRBV3-1/TRBV3-2	CASSQLAGDNEQFF	TGTGCCAGCAGCCAACTTGCGGGAGACAATGAGCAGTTCTTC
TRBJ2-1	.	TRBD2	TRBV6-1	CASSAYSGASSYNEQFF	TGTGCCAGCAGTGCCTATAGCGGGGCGAGCTCCTACAATGAGCAGTTCTTC
TRBJ1-5	once	.	TRBV15	CATSRGFQGQPQHF	TGTGCCACCAGCAGAGGTTTTCAGGGTCAGCCCCAGCATTTT
TRBJ2-3	.	TRBD2	TRBV28	CASSLSAGGKDTQYF	TGTGCCAGCAGTTTATCAGCGGGAGGAAAAGATACGCAGTATTTT
TRBJ1-5	once	TRBD1	TRBV4-2	CASSQASQAGGSQPQHF	TGTGCCAGCAGCCAAGCATCCCAGGCAGGGGGTAGTCAGCCCCAGCATTTT
TRBJ2-1	.	TRBD2	TRBV5-1	CASSLTSVINEQFF	TGCGCCAGCAGCCTGACTAGCGTGATCAATGAGCAGTTCTTC
TRBJ1-6	.	TRBD1	TRBV18	CASSPPGGQENSPLHF	TGTGCCAGCTCACCACCGGGGGGACAGGAGAATTCACCCCTCCACTTT
TRBJ2-3	.	TRBD2	TRBV9	CASSSNSGSKPIATQYF	TGTGCCAGCAGCTCCAATAGCGGGAGTAAACCCATTGCTACGCAGTATTTT
TRBJ2-1	.	.	TRBV24-1	CATSDKLPTAPYNEQFF	TGTGCCACCAGTGATAAACTACCTACTGCACCCTACAATGAGCAGTTCTTC
TRBJ2-1	.	TRBD2	TRBV27	CASSFRRASGGAFPAYNEQFF	TGTGCCAGCAGTTTTCGACGGGCTAGCGGGGGGGCCTTTCCGGCTTACAATGAGCAGTTCTTC
TRBJ2-1	.	.	TRBV2	CASCADRYNEQFF	TGTGCCAGCTGTGCAGACAGATACAATGAGCAGTTCTTC
TRBJ2-7	.	TRBD2	TRBV5-1	CASSSQGIAGGSRYEQYF	TGCGCCAGCAGCTCACAGGGTATAGCGGGAGGCTCTCGCTACGAGCAGTACTTC
TRBJ2-1	.	.	TRBV29-1	CSACESSYNEQFF	TGCAGCGCCTGCGAATCTTCCTACAATGAGCAGTTCTTC
TRBJ2-3	few	TRBD2	TRBV3-1/TRBV3-2	CASSQRLAGGRSTDTQYF	TGTGCCAGCAGCCAAAGACTAGCGGGGGGTAGGAGCACAGATACGCAGTATTTT
TRBJ1-2	.	.	TRBV30	CAWSSESYYGYTF	TGTGCCTGGAGTAGTGAGTCTTACTATGGCTACACCTTC
TRBJ2-1	.	TRBD2	TRBV9	CASSATDLAGGSPYNEQFF	TGTGCCAGCAGCGCTACCGATCTAGCGGGAGGCTCCCCTTACAATGAGCAGTTCTTC
TRBJ2-5	.	.	TRBV5-1	CASSWRETQYF	TGCGCCAGCAGCTGGAGGGAGACCCAGTACTTC
TRBJ2-6	.	.	TRBV28	CATAGLKIGANVLTF	TGTGCCACTGCGGGACTTAAGATTGGGGCCAACGTCCTGACTTTC
TRBJ2-1	.	.	TRBV3-1/TRBV3-2	CASSQREYNEQFF	TGTGCCAGCAGTCAGAGGGAGTACAATGAGCAGTTCTTC
TRBJ1-1	.	.	TRBV19	CASFRNTEAFF	TGTGCCAGTTTTAGGAACACTGAAGCTTTCTTT
TRBJ2-1	.	.	TRBV19	CASSLPSSSYNEQFF	TGTGCCAGTAGTCTTCCCTCGAGCTCCTACAATGAGCAGTTCTTC
TRBJ1-4	.	.	TRBV2	CASRQGPGEKLFF	TGTGCCAGCAGACAGGGACCAGGGGAAAAACTGTTTTTT
TRBJ2-3	.	TRBD2	TRBV11-1	CASSSGLSGTDTQYF	TGTGCCAGCAGCTCGGGACTATCAGGCACAGATACGCAGTATTTT
TRBJ2-7	.	TRBD2	TRBV6-5	CASNVKAGASEQYF	TGTGCCAGCAACGTAAAGGCGGGAGCCTCCGAGCAGTACTTC
TRBJ2-5	.	.	TRBV19	CASSTREETQYF	TGTGCCAGTAGTACGAGGGAAGAGACCCAGTACTTC
TRBJ1-5	.	.	TRBV2	CASSPLTGSNQPQHF	TGTGCCAGCAGCCCCCTTACAGGGAGCAATCAGCCCCAGCATTTT
TRBJ2-2	.	.	TRBV19	CASSPEEHDKNTGELFF	TGTGCCAGTAGCCCTGAAGAACACGACAAGAACACCGGGGAGCTGTTTTTT
TRBJ1-1	.	.	TRBV12-5	CASGLVISDLYTEAFF	TGTGCTAGTGGTTTGGTAATATCAGATTTATACACTGAAGCTTTCTTT
TRBJ2-5	.	TRBD2	TRBV5-6	CASSFGGGQETQYF	TGTGCCAGCAGCTTTGGGGGGGGCCAAGAGACCCAGTACTTC
TRBJ2-7	.	.	TRBV29-1	CSVRPSGVYEQYF	TGCAGCGTCCGACCTTCGGGGGTGTACGAGCAGTACTTC
TRBJ1-1	once	TRBD1	TRBV7-3	CASSFTGQGNTEAFF	TGTGCCAGCAGCTTCACGGGACAGGGGAACACTGAAGCTTTCTTT
TRBJ1-3	few	TRBD1	TRBV19	CASIPGTGDFSGNTIYF	TGTGCCAGTATACCCGGGACAGGGGATTTCTCTGGAAACACCATATATTTT
TRBJ1-2	.	.	TRBV15	CATSRDRQGGNGYTF	TGTGCCACCAGCAGAGATCGCCAGGGAGGAAATGGCTACACCTTC
TRBJ1-2	.	.	TRBV6-6	CASSYSQGQGAGYTF	TGTGCCAGCAGTTACTCTCAGGGGCAAGGGGCTGGCTACACCTTC
TRBJ2-3	.	TRBD2	TRBV5-6	CASRLVAGGSDTQYF	TGTGCCAGCAGGCTGGTAGCGGGAGGATCAGATACGCAGTATTTT
TRBJ2-2	.	.	TRBV2	CASRGGGSGATGELFF	TGTGCCAGCAGGGGCGGGGGCAGCGGGGCCACCGGGGAGCTGTTTTTT
TRBJ2-7	.	TRBD2	TRBV18	CASSPGTSGYEQYF	TGTGCCAGCTCACCAGGGACTAGCGGTTACGAGCAGTACTTC
TRBJ2-1	.	TRBD1	TRBV27	CASSQYLGRGGQANEQFF	TGTGCCAGCAGTCAGTATCTGGGTAGGGGCGGACAGGCCAATGAGCAGTTCTTC
TRBJ2-7	.	.	TRBV5-4	CASSLVPGAYEQYF	TGTGCCAGCAGCTTGGTACCAGGGGCCTACGAGCAGTACTTC